This paragraph reports one T cell receptor (beta chain). The assay was run at deep level. Using immunoSEQ multiplex PCR, the repertoire was profiled, and TCRdb retains in-frame clones only, with some absent. The sample consists of over 1.4 million clones, about 96% of them appearing once. The data originate from a study of shared clonotypes between healthy human individuals. CD4+ cells underwent separation, giving CD45RA+ naive and CD45RA-negative memory subsets. Germline V gene lookup returns CDR1 KGHSH and CDR2 LQKENI. V lost 9 bases, J lost 5 bases, and 11 bases stayed unmatched. This CDR3 is built from 14 residues.

The rearrangement links TRBV18 to TRBJ2-7; TRBD1 matches 9 bases. Material for sequencing was naive CD4+ T cells sorted from blood. Subset meaning: CD45RA+ positively selected. The source is a man aged 25-45 years in good health. The CDR3: CASAEGQGLHEQYF. The CDR3 DNA follows: TGTGCCAGTGCTGAAGGACAGGGGCTCCACGAGCAGTACTTC.